Listed below are T cell receptor beta chains from one sample, sequenced in a study of read filtering for tumor transcriptome and immune sequencing. TCRdb re-called the reads through MiXCR, storing one row per CDR3 protein. The data hold about 39,000 distinct CDR3 sequences, with roughly an eighth observed a single time. Material: a population of CD138-negative cells sorted from bone marrow. Receptors originate from a donor at least 40 years old with multiple myeloma. Each CDR3 is given without its conserved first and last residue.

v_call: TRBV30
j_call: TRBJ2-5
cdr3_aa: AWSFPMMAQY

v_call: TRBV7-8
j_call: TRBJ1-1
cdr3_aa: ASSLAGGGALTEAF

v_call: TRBV11-2
j_call: TRBJ1-2
cdr3_aa: ASSSLSASFYGYT

v_call: TRBV28
j_call: TRBJ1-5
cdr3_aa: ASSPPYQPQH

v_call: TRBV20-1
j_call: TRBJ2-7
cdr3_aa: SARRGSYEQY

v_call: TRBV5-1
j_call: TRBJ1-1
cdr3_aa: ASKNSVNTEAF

v_call: TRBV29-1
j_call: TRBJ2-6
cdr3_aa: SVEGMGSGANVLT

v_call: TRBV7-9
j_call: TRBJ1-1
cdr3_aa: AGSHGDRGRCTEAF

v_call: TRBV30
j_call: TRBJ1-1
cdr3_aa: AWRVGQGAPEAF

v_call: TRBV6-4
j_call: TRBJ1-1
cdr3_aa: ASRRTVNTEAF

v_call: TRBV10-3
j_call: TRBJ2-7
cdr3_aa: AISESSGEQY

v_call: TRBV12-3/TRBV12-4
j_call: TRBJ2-2
cdr3_aa: ASSLFPESTGELF

v_call: TRBV4-1
j_call: TRBJ2-1
cdr3_aa: ASSQGTGAVFSEQF

v_call: TRBV30
j_call: TRBJ1-1
cdr3_aa: AWSVQGRYPGAF

v_call: TRBV27
j_call: TRBJ2-6
cdr3_aa: ATTTGANVLT

v_call: TRBV12-3/TRBV12-4
j_call: TRBJ2-5
cdr3_aa: ASSPGPRETQY

v_call: TRBV5-5
j_call: TRBJ1-1
cdr3_aa: ASSQGGRLNTEAF

v_call: TRBV11-2
j_call: TRBJ2-1
cdr3_aa: ASSFSGRPTNEQF

v_call: TRBV5-1
j_call: TRBJ2-3
cdr3_aa: ASSWLAGWRDTQY

v_call: TRBV11-2
j_call: TRBJ2-7
cdr3_aa: ASSLNPYEQY

v_call: TRBV20-1
j_call: TRBJ1-6
cdr3_aa: SARGGTVTSPLH

v_call: TRBV11-2
j_call: TRBJ2-4
cdr3_aa: ASTRTNGKTIQY

v_call: TRBV3-1
j_call: TRBJ2-5
cdr3_aa: ASNPPGPSGTQY

v_call: TRBV6-5
j_call: TRBJ1-2
cdr3_aa: ASSYSPSSYGYT

v_call: TRBV10-3
j_call: TRBJ2-7
cdr3_aa: AISEWDRVEEQY

v_call: TRBV29-1
j_call: TRBJ1-1
cdr3_aa: SGKGGTEAF

v_call: TRBV12-3/TRBV12-4
j_call: TRBJ2-7
cdr3_aa: ASSRRTSGESYEQY

v_call: TRBV5-1
j_call: TRBJ2-7
cdr3_aa: ASSMGHSSYEQY

v_call: TRBV28
j_call: TRBJ2-1
cdr3_aa: ASSFSGPAYNEQF

v_call: TRBV11-2
j_call: TRBJ2-1
cdr3_aa: ASSLRRSSYNEQF

v_call: TRBV29-1
j_call: TRBJ2-7
cdr3_aa: SVRDRFSSYEQY

v_call: TRBV30
j_call: TRBJ1-2
cdr3_aa: AWRFDQGYT

v_call: TRBV7-9
j_call: TRBJ2-1
cdr3_aa: ASSFGNEQF

v_call: TRBV4-1
j_call: TRBJ2-7
cdr3_aa: ASSQDSRLAGEDRYEQY

v_call: TRBV10-2
j_call: TRBJ1-6
cdr3_aa: ASRRDSSIYNSPLH

v_call: TRBV5-1
j_call: TRBJ1-4
cdr3_aa: ASSLVSGPGRANEKLF

v_call: TRBV5-1
j_call: TRBJ2-2
cdr3_aa: ASGTGGSTGELF

v_call: TRBV18
j_call: TRBJ1-5
cdr3_aa: ASSSLDRGDQPQH

v_call: TRBV7-3
j_call: TRBJ2-3
cdr3_aa: ASSLAGGVDTQY

v_call: TRBV27
j_call: TRBJ1-5
cdr3_aa: ASRLQGPNQPQH

v_call: TRBV6-7
j_call: TRBJ1-1
cdr3_aa: ASSFRTLGNTEAF

v_call: TRBV20-1
j_call: TRBJ1-6
cdr3_aa: SARTGARNSPLH

v_call: TRBV10-2
j_call: TRBJ1-4
cdr3_aa: ASTGESEKLF

v_call: TRBV7-9
j_call: TRBJ1-1
cdr3_aa: AGKTGITEAF